Listed below are T cell receptor beta chains from one sample, sequenced in a study of blood T cells in healthy people across ages. TCRdb itself ran the 5' RACE reads through MiXCR, one entry per CDR3 protein. The sample holds roughly 700,000 distinct CDR3 sequences; approximately 25% are singletons and the top ten take 9.4%. Separately, the same data were catalogued under a study of T cells of mothers and their children.

The sequencing input was blood. The receptors stem from a boy aged 10-17 years in good health. CDR3s include the opening cysteine and the closing phenylalanine or tryptophan. A D gene is named only where the DNA matches it firmly. Part of the rows lack a size; the others show once, few, many or a class for expanded clones.

j_call: TRBJ2-5
v_call: TRBV29-1
clone_size: NA
d_call: NA
cdr3_nt: TGCAGCGTTGAAGAGGGCAGTACGGGGACCCAGTACTTC
cdr3_aa: CSVEEGSTGTQYF

j_call: TRBJ2-3
v_call: TRBV24-1
clone_size: NA
d_call: TRBD1
cdr3_nt: TGTGCCACCTCGGTCGGGACAGGGTTGACAGATACGCAGTATTTT
cdr3_aa: CATSVGTGLTDTQYF

j_call: TRBJ2-2
v_call: TRBV2
clone_size: NA
d_call: NA
cdr3_nt: TGTGCCAGCAGTCAGGACCATACCGGGGAGCTGTTTTTT
cdr3_aa: CASSQDHTGELFF

j_call: TRBJ2-7
v_call: TRBV13
clone_size: NA
d_call: NA
cdr3_nt: TGTGCCAGCAGCTTAGACGCAGCTTTGGGCGAGCAGTACTTC
cdr3_aa: CASSLDAALGEQYF

j_call: TRBJ2-5
v_call: TRBV9
clone_size: NA
d_call: TRBD2
cdr3_nt: TGTGCCAGCAGCGTAGACCCTAGCGGGGGGCTACCAATTGGGGAGACCCAGTACTTC
cdr3_aa: CASSVDPSGGLPIGETQYF

j_call: TRBJ2-5
v_call: TRBV20-1
clone_size: NA
d_call: TRBD2
cdr3_nt: TGCAGTGCTAGAGATCGAGTTATAGGGACTACTCGAGAGACCCAGTACTTC
cdr3_aa: CSARDRVIGTTRETQYF

j_call: TRBJ2-5
v_call: TRBV12-3/TRBV12-4
clone_size: NA
d_call: TRBD2
cdr3_nt: TGTGCCAGCAGTTTTCTGGGCGGGGGGCCGAAGGACTTC
cdr3_aa: CASSFLGGGPKDF

j_call: TRBJ1-4
v_call: TRBV9
clone_size: NA
d_call: TRBD1
cdr3_nt: TGTGCCAGCAGCGGACAGGGGATCGAAAAACTGTTTTTT
cdr3_aa: CASSGQGIEKLFF

j_call: TRBJ2-7
v_call: TRBV28
clone_size: NA
d_call: TRBD2
cdr3_nt: TGTGCCAGCAGGTTAAGACTAGCGGGAAGGTACGAGCAGTACTTC
cdr3_aa: CASRLRLAGRYEQYF

j_call: TRBJ1-3
v_call: TRBV10-2
clone_size: NA
d_call: NA
cdr3_nt: TGCGCCAGCAGTGAGTCGGCCGGTAGCTCTGGAAACACCATATATTTT
cdr3_aa: CASSESAGSSGNTIYF

j_call: TRBJ2-1
v_call: TRBV29-1
clone_size: NA
d_call: TRBD2
cdr3_nt: TGCAGCGTGCGGACTAGCGGGGTTTACAATGCGCAGTTCTTC
cdr3_aa: CSVRTSGVYNAQFF

j_call: TRBJ2-1
v_call: TRBV28
clone_size: once
d_call: NA
cdr3_nt: TGTGCCAGCACCCCCGGGGGGCCCTACAATGAGCAGTTCTTC
cdr3_aa: CASTPGGPYNEQFF

j_call: TRBJ2-5
v_call: TRBV6-2/TRBV6-3
clone_size: few
d_call: NA
cdr3_nt: TGTGCCAGCCGGCGGACGGACTCCCAAGAGACCCAGTACTTC
cdr3_aa: CASRRTDSQETQYF

j_call: TRBJ2-7
v_call: TRBV5-6
clone_size: NA
d_call: NA
cdr3_nt: TGTGCCAGCAGCTTTCGCCGGACCTCCTACGAGCAGTACTTC
cdr3_aa: CASSFRRTSYEQYF

j_call: TRBJ2-4
v_call: TRBV5-1
clone_size: NA
d_call: NA
cdr3_nt: TGCGCCAGCAGCTTGAGCATTCAGTACTTC
cdr3_aa: CASSLSIQYF

j_call: TRBJ2-6
v_call: TRBV24-1
clone_size: few
d_call: TRBD1
cdr3_nt: TGTGCCACCAGGGGACAGGGGGATTCTGGGGCCAACGTCCTGACTTTC
cdr3_aa: CATRGQGDSGANVLTF

j_call: TRBJ1-1
v_call: TRBV29-1
clone_size: few
d_call: TRBD1
cdr3_nt: TGCAGCGCCGTAAGGGGTTGGGGACAGGCGAACACTGAAGCTTTCTTT
cdr3_aa: CSAVRGWGQANTEAFF

j_call: TRBJ1-1
v_call: TRBV29-1
clone_size: NA
d_call: NA
cdr3_nt: TGCAGCGCAGGCGCTGAAGCTTTCTTT
cdr3_aa: CSAGAEAFF

j_call: TRBJ2-5
v_call: TRBV6-5
clone_size: NA
d_call: NA
cdr3_nt: TGTGCCAGCAGGAAACGGGACTCACAAGAGACCCAGTACTTC
cdr3_aa: CASRKRDSQETQYF

j_call: TRBJ2-7
v_call: TRBV5-1
clone_size: few
d_call: NA
cdr3_nt: TGCGCCAGCAGCTTGGCGGGGACGGAACTACCGGGCGAGCAGTACTTC
cdr3_aa: CASSLAGTELPGEQYF

j_call: TRBJ2-7
v_call: TRBV14
clone_size: few
d_call: NA
cdr3_nt: TGTGCCAGCAGCCAAGTGGGGGCCGGATTTGATTACGAGCAGTACTTC
cdr3_aa: CASSQVGAGFDYEQYF

j_call: TRBJ2-4
v_call: TRBV10-2
clone_size: few
d_call: NA
cdr3_nt: TGCGCCAGTAGACTATCCGACAAAAACATTCAGTACTTC
cdr3_aa: CASRLSDKNIQYF

j_call: TRBJ1-2
v_call: TRBV5-4
clone_size: NA
d_call: TRBD1
cdr3_nt: TGTGCCAGCAGCTTGTCGAGACAGGGGGGTCATGGCTACACCTTC
cdr3_aa: CASSLSRQGGHGYTF

j_call: TRBJ1-3
v_call: TRBV10-3
clone_size: NA
d_call: NA
cdr3_nt: TGTGCCATCAGTGACCCCGGGGGTGTTAACTTGGGAAACACCATATATTTT
cdr3_aa: CAISDPGGVNLGNTIYF

j_call: TRBJ2-1
v_call: TRBV9
clone_size: few
d_call: NA
cdr3_nt: TGTGCCAGCAGCGGCCAGGACCCAACGTTCTCCTACAATGAGCAGTTCTTC
cdr3_aa: CASSGQDPTFSYNEQFF

j_call: TRBJ1-2
v_call: TRBV7-9
clone_size: NA
d_call: NA
cdr3_nt: TGTGCCAGCAGCTTAGTTCTGGATCCGGTTGGCTACACCTTC
cdr3_aa: CASSLVLDPVGYTF

j_call: TRBJ2-6
v_call: TRBV2
clone_size: NA
d_call: NA
cdr3_nt: TGTGCCAGCAGTCGACAGGAGAGAGTATCTGGGGCCAACGTCCTGACTTTC
cdr3_aa: CASSRQERVSGANVLTF

j_call: TRBJ2-3
v_call: TRBV20-1
clone_size: NA
d_call: NA
cdr3_nt: TGCAGTGCTAGACCCGCAGGGCCAGATACGCAGTATTTT
cdr3_aa: CSARPAGPDTQYF

j_call: TRBJ1-5
v_call: TRBV12-3/TRBV12-4
clone_size: NA
d_call: NA
cdr3_nt: TGTGCCAGCAGTTTGCGGGAAGGGCAGCCCCAGCATTTT
cdr3_aa: CASSLREGQPQHF

j_call: TRBJ1-4
v_call: TRBV6-6
clone_size: NA
d_call: TRBD1
cdr3_nt: TGTGCCAGCAGTTATGAGGACAGGTTAGAGGAAAAACTGTTTTTT
cdr3_aa: CASSYEDRLEEKLFF

j_call: TRBJ2-5
v_call: TRBV7-2
clone_size: many
d_call: NA
cdr3_nt: TGTGCCAGCAGCTTAGCGGGCTCCGTAGAGACCCAGTACTTC
cdr3_aa: CASSLAGSVETQYF

j_call: TRBJ2-1
v_call: TRBV7-2
clone_size: NA
d_call: TRBD2
cdr3_nt: TGTGCCAGCAGCAAAAGCGGGGAGCCCTACAATGAGCAGTTCTTC
cdr3_aa: CASSKSGEPYNEQFF

j_call: TRBJ2-1
v_call: TRBV7-3
clone_size: NA
d_call: TRBD2
cdr3_nt: TGTGCCAGCAGCCCGAGCGCAGGGACTACCTCCTACAATGAGCAGTTCTTC
cdr3_aa: CASSPSAGTTSYNEQFF

j_call: TRBJ2-6
v_call: TRBV20-1
clone_size: NA
d_call: TRBD1
cdr3_nt: TGCAGTGCTAGATACAGGGGATCCGGGGCCAACGTCCTGACTTTC
cdr3_aa: CSARYRGSGANVLTF

j_call: TRBJ2-7
v_call: TRBV27
clone_size: NA
d_call: NA
cdr3_nt: TGTGCCAGCAGATCACGAGGGGCCTACTACGAGCAGTACTTC
cdr3_aa: CASRSRGAYYEQYF

j_call: TRBJ2-3
v_call: TRBV29-1
clone_size: few
d_call: NA
cdr3_nt: TGCAGCGTAACCGGAGATACGCAGTATTTT
cdr3_aa: CSVTGDTQYF

j_call: TRBJ2-5
v_call: TRBV4-3
clone_size: few
d_call: NA
cdr3_nt: TGCGCCAGCAGCCAAGTTTGGGGGGGGCGGATCGAGACCCAGTACTTC
cdr3_aa: CASSQVWGGRIETQYF

j_call: TRBJ2-5
v_call: TRBV12-3/TRBV12-4
clone_size: NA
d_call: NA
cdr3_nt: TGTGCCAGCAGTTTATACCGACGAGAGACCCAGTACTTC
cdr3_aa: CASSLYRRETQYF

j_call: TRBJ2-5
v_call: TRBV28
clone_size: NA
d_call: NA
cdr3_nt: TGTGCCAGCAGTCCCGCCCCTAGCACCCAAGAGACCCAGTACTTC
cdr3_aa: CASSPAPSTQETQYF

j_call: TRBJ2-7
v_call: TRBV5-1
clone_size: NA
d_call: NA
cdr3_nt: TGCGCCAGCAGCTTGACGGCGGTAGAAACCTACGAGCAGTACTTC
cdr3_aa: CASSLTAVETYEQYF

j_call: TRBJ1-4
v_call: TRBV7-9
clone_size: NA
d_call: TRBD1
cdr3_nt: TGTGCCAGCAGCTTCCACAGGGGGAACTCCGTTGGGGAAAAACTGTTTTTT
cdr3_aa: CASSFHRGNSVGEKLFF

j_call: TRBJ2-7
v_call: TRBV6-2/TRBV6-3
clone_size: NA
d_call: TRBD2
cdr3_nt: TGTGCCAGCCAGCGCCCTAGCGGGGAAGGTTACGAGCAGTACTTC
cdr3_aa: CASQRPSGEGYEQYF

j_call: TRBJ1-6
v_call: TRBV20-1
clone_size: NA
d_call: NA
cdr3_nt: TGCAGTGCTAGTTCCCCTGGGGGGGCCTATAATTCACCCCTCCACTTT
cdr3_aa: CSASSPGGAYNSPLHF